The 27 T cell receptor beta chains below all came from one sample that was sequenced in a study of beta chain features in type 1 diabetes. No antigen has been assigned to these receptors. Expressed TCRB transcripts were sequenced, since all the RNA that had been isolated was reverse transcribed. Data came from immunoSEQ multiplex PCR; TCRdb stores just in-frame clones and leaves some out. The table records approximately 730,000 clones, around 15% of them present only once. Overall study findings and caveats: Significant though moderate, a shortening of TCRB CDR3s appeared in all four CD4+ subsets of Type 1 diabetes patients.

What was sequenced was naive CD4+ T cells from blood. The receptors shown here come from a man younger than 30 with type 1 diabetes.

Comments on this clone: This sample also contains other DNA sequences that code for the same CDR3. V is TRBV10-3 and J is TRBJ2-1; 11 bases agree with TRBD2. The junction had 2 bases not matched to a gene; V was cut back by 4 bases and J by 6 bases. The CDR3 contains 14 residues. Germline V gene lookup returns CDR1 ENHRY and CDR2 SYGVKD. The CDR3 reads CAISGLAGGNEQFF. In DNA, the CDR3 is TGTGCCATCAGTGGGCTAGCGGGGGGCAATGAGCAGTTCTTC.

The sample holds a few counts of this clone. The CDR3 nucleotides read TGCGCCAGCAGCCACCCCGGGCAGCTTAATGAAAAACTGTTTTTT. Translating it yields CASSHPGQLNEKLFF. V usage is TRBV4-1 and J usage is TRBJ1-4; no clear D. V was shortened by 3 bases and J by 4 bases, with 12 bases between the two germline ends. The CDR3 loop spans 15 amino acids. Germline values: CDR1 MGHRA, CDR2 YSYEKL.

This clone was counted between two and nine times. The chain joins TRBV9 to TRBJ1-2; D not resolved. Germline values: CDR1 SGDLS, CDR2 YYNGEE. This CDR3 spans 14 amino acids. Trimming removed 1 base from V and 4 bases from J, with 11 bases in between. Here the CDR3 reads CASSVLEGSYGYTF. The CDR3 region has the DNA TGTGCCAGCAGCGTATTGGAGGGTAGCTATGGCTACACCTTC.

Here the CDR3 DNA reads TGTGCCAGCAGCTTAATCAGCCCCGGCACAGATACGCAGTATTTT. Protein sequence: CASSLISPGTDTQYF. The rearrangement uses TRBV13 and TRBJ2-3; D unclear. V lost 2 bases and J lost 1, with 10 bases in between. The germline CDR1 and CDR2 sequences are PRHDT and FYEKMQ (reference sequence). CDR3 length equals 15 residues.

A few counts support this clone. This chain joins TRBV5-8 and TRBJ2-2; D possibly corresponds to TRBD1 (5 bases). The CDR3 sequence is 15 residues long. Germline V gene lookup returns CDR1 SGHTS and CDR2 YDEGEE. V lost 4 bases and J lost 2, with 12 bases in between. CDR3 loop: CASSPMTVNTGELFF. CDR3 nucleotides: TGTGCCAGCAGCCCCATGACAGTAAACACCGGGGAGCTGTTTTTT.

This CDR3 is CASSVSGWDTGELFF. The DNA of the CDR3 is TGTGCCAGCAGTGTTTCAGGGTGGGACACCGGGGAGCTGTTTTTT. The chain carries TRBV25-1 and TRBJ2-2; a weak D match, TRBD1 (5 bases). V was trimmed by 4 bases and J by 3 bases, leaving 12 bases between them. Germline CDR1 and CDR2: MGHDK and SYGVNS. CDR3 length: 15 amino acids.

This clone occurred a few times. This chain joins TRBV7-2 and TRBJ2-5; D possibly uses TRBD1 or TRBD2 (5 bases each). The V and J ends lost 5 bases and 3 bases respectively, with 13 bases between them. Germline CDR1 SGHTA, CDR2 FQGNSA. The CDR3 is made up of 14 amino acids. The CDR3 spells CASSPGAVKETQYF. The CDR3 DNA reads TGTGCCAGCAGCCCCGGGGCCGTTAAAGAGACCCAGTACTTC.

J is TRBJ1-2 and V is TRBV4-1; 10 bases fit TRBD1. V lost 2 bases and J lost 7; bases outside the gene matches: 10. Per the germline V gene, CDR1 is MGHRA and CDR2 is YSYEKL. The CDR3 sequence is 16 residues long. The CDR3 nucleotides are TGCGCCAGCAGCCAAACCGGGACAGGGGTCTTAGGTGGCTACACCTTC. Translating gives CASSQTGTGVLGGYTF.

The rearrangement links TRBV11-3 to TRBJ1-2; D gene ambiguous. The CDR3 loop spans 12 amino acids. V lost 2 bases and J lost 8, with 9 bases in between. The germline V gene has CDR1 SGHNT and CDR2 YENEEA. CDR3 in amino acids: CASSLREGGYTF. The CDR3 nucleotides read TGTGCCAGCAGCTTACGGGAGGGAGGCTACACCTTC.

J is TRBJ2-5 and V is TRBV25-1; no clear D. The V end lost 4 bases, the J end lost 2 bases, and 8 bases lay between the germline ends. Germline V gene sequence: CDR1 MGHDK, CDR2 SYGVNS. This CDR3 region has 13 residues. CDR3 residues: CASSGIKQETQYF. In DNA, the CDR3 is TGTGCCAGCAGTGGGATCAAACAAGAGACCCAGTACTTC.

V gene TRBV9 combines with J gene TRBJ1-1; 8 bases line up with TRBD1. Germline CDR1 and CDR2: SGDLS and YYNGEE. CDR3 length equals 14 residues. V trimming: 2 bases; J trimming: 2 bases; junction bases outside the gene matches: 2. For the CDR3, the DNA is TGTGCCAGCAGCGTGACAGGGGCCAACACTGAAGCTTTCTTT. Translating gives CASSVTGANTEAFF.

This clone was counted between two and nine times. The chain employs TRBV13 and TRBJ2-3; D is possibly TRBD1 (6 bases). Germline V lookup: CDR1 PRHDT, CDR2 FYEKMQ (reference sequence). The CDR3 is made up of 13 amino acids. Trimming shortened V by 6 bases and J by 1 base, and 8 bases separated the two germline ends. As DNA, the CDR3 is TGTGCCAGCAGTAACAGGGGCACAGATACGCAGTATTTT. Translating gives CASSNRGTDTQYF.

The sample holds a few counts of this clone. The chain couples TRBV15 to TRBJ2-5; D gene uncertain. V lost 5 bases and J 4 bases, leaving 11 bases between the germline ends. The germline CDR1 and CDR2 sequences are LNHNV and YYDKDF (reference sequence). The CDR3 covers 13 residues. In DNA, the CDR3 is TGTGCCACCAGCCTCGCCCCTCCAGAGACCCAGTACTTC. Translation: CATSLAPPETQYF.

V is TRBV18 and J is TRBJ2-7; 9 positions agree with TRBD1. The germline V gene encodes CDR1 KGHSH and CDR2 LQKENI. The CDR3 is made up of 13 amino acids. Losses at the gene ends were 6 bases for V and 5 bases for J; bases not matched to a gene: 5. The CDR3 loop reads CASSGTGIHEQYF. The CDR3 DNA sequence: TGTGCCAGCTCCGGGACAGGGATACACGAGCAGTACTTC.

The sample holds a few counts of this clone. The CDR3, as DNA: TGTGCCAGCAGTGAAGCGGACAGTGGCTACACCTTC. This sequence encodes CASSEADSGYTF. This chain joins TRBV2 and TRBJ1-2, with D maybe TRBD1 (6 bases). The CDR3 is 12 residues long. The V gene lost 0 bases and the J gene lost 7 bases, with 6 bases spanning the gap. The germline V gene encodes CDR1 SNHLY and CDR2 FYNNEI.

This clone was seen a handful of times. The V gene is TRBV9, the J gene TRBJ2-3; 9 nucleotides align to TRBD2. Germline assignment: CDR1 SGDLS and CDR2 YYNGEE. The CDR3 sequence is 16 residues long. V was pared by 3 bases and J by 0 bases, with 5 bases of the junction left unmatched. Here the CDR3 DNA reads TGTGCCAGCAGCGCCGCTAGCGGGGCTAGCACAGATACGCAGTATTTT. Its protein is CASSAASGASTDTQYF. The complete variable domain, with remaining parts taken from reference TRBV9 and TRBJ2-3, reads DSGVTQTPKHLITATGQRVTLRCSPRSGDLSVYWYQQSLDQGLQFLIQYYNGEERAKGNILERFSAQQFPDLHSELNLSSLELGDSALYFCASSAASGASTDTQYFGPGTRLTVL.

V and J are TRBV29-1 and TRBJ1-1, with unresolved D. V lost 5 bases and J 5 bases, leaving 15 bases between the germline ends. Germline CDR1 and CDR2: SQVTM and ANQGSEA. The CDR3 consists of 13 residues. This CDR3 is CSVIGRLRTEAFF. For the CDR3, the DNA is TGCAGCGTTATTGGTAGGCTGCGTACTGAAGCTTTCTTT.

CDR3 region: CASSRYRDPGANVLTF. CDR3 in DNA: TGTGCCAGCAGCCGCTACAGGGACCCTGGGGCCAACGTCCTGACTTTC. V and J are TRBV14 and TRBJ2-6, with D perhaps matching TRBD1 (6 bases). CDR3 length: 16 residues. V was pared by 4 bases and J by 2 bases, with 12 bases between. Germline lookup yields CDR1 SGHDN and CDR2 FVKESK.

CDR3 protein: CASSFRRSSYEQYF. The CDR3 nucleotides read TGTGCCAGCAGCTTTAGAAGATCGTCCTACGAGCAGTACTTC. The gene calls are TRBV7-6 and TRBJ2-7, with unresolved D. CDR3 length: 14 residues. V was cut by 3 bases and J by 1 base, with 10 bases left in between. Germline CDR1 is SGHVS and CDR2 is FNYEAQ. Filled out from reference TRBV7-6 and TRBJ2-7, the complete variable domain reads GAGVSQSPRYKVTKRGQDVALRCDPISGHVSLYWYRQALGQGPEFLTYFNYEAQQDKSGLPNDRFSAERPEGSISTLTIQRTEQRDSAMYRCASSFRRSSYEQYFGPGTRLTVT.

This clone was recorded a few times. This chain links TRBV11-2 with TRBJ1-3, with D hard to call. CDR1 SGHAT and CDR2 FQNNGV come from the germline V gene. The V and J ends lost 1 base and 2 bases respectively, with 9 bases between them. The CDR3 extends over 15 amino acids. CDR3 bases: TGTGCCAGCAGCTTAGTTGCAGGAGCTGGAAACACCATATATTTT. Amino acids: CASSLVAGAGNTIYF.

This chain's CDR3 is CAISNQGLQETQYF. The CDR3 DNA is TGTGCCATCAGCAACCAGGGACTCCAAGAGACCCAGTACTTC. This rearrangement joins TRBV10-3 to TRBJ2-5; D is perhaps TRBD2 (6 bases). Per germline, CDR1 ENHRY and CDR2 SYGVKD. The CDR3 runs 14 residues. V shed 6 bases and J shed 1 base, with 12 bases lying between them.

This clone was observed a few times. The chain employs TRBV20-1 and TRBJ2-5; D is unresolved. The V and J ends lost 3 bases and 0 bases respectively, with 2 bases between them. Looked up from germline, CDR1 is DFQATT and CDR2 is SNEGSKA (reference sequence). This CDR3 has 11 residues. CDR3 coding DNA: TGCAGTGCTAGCCACCAAGAGACCCAGTACTTC. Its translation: CSASHQETQYF.

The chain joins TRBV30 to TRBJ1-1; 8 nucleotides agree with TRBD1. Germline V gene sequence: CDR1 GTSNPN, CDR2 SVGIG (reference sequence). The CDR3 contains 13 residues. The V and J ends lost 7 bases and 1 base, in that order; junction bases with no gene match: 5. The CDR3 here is CAYHDRGNTEAFF. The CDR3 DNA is TGTGCCTACCATGACAGGGGGAACACTGAAGCTTTCTTT.

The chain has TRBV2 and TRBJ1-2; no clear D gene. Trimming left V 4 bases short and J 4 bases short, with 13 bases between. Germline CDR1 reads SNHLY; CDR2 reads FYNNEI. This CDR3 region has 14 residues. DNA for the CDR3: TGTGCCAGCAGTGTTGGAAGTACCTCCTATGGCTACACCTTC. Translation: CASSVGSTSYGYTF.

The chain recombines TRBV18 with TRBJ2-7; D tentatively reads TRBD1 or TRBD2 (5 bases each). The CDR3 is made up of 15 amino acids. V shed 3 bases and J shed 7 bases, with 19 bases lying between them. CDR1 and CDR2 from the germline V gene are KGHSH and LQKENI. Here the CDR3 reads CASSPGTPPPREQYF. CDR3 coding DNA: TGTGCCAGCTCACCGGGGACCCCTCCCCCTAGGGAGCAGTACTTC.

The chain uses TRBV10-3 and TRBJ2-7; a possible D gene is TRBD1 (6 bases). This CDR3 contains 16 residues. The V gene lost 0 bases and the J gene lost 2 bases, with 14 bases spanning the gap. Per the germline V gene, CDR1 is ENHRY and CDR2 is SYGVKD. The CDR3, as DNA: TGTGCCATCAGTGAGTCGGGGCAGGGGCTCCCCTACGAGCAGTACTTC. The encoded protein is CAISESGQGLPYEQYF.

The chain's CDR3 is CASSIFGTGHTEAFF. The CDR3, as DNA: TGTGCCAGTAGTATATTCGGGACAGGCCACACTGAAGCTTTCTTT. J is TRBJ1-1 and V is TRBV19; 8 bases fit TRBD1. Trimming at V came to 2 bases and at J to 3 bases, leaving 5 bases not matched to a gene. The CDR3 is 15 amino acids. Germline V gene sequence: CDR1 LNHDA, CDR2 SQIVND (reference sequence).